Presented here are 26 T cell receptor beta chains from one specimen sequenced in a study of spatial heterogeneity in lung cancer. TCRdb itself ran the 5' RACE reads through MiXCR, one entry per CDR3 protein. The sample includes about 9,800 distinct CDR3 sequences, around half seen only once; the top ten take about 28%. Broader study findings: Expanded intratumoral alpha and beta TCR counts tracked tumor mutation counts.

Antigens for these TCRs are unknown. The sample's time point: sample taken at primary tumor resection. The sample in question was lung tumor tissue, obtained at surgery. These receptors originate from a female donor with early-stage non-small cell lung cancer.

In its sample, this clonotype was seen a few times. The rearrangement links TRBV6-5 to TRBJ2-6; possibly TRBD2 for D (6 bases). The CDR3 extends over 19 amino acids. Trimming pared 2 bases from V and 0 bases from J, leaving 17 bases between. The germline V gene has CDR1 MNHEY and CDR2 SVGAGI. CDR3 sequence: CASSYQRGFFISGANVLTF. The CDR3 region has the DNA TGTGCCAGCAGTTACCAACGGGGGTTTTTCATCTCTGGGGCCAACGTCCTGACTTTC.

CDR3 coding DNA: TGTGCCAGCAGCTTGTACCTAGCGGACTACGAGCAGTACTTC. Translating it yields CASSLYLADYEQYF. V is TRBV7-2 and J is TRBJ2-7; TRBD2 agrees at 7 bases. Germline V gives CDR1 SGHTA, CDR2 FQGNSA. The V segment lost 3 bases and the J segment 3 bases; nucleotides outside the gene matches: 5. The CDR3 consists of 14 residues.

By share, this clonotype counts as medium-sized. CDR3 loop: CSALRGSEQYF. CDR3 coding DNA: TGCAGTGCCCTGCGCGGCTCCGAGCAGTACTTC. This chain links TRBV20-1 with TRBJ2-7; D is undetermined. Trimming stripped 6 bases from V and 6 bases from J, with 12 bases between. There are 11 residues in the CDR3. Germline V gene lookup returns CDR1 DFQATT and CDR2 SNEGSKA (reference sequence).

This clonotype was counted a few times. The V and J genes are TRBV4-2 and TRBJ2-3; no clear D gene. Germline V lookup: CDR1 LGHNA, CDR2 YNFKEQ. CDR3 length equals 12 residues. With 1 base removed from V and 4 bases from J, the gap between germline ends came to 3 bases. As DNA, the CDR3 is TGTGCCAGCAGCCAAGGGTCAGATACGCAGTATTTT. This translates into CASSQGSDTQYF.

This chain uses TRBV7-2 with TRBJ1-6, with D tentatively TRBD1 (5 bases). The CDR3 is 13 residues long. The V end was cut by 5 bases, the J end by 16 bases, with 18 bases between. Germline CDR1 and CDR2: SGHTA and FQGNSA. The CDR3 here is CASSQSSGDRLHF. The CDR3 region has the DNA TGTGCCAGCAGCCAATCTAGTGGTGACAGACTCCACTTT.

This chain uses TRBV12-3 or TRBV12-4 with TRBJ2-2, with 7 bases fitting TRBD1. Trimming cost V 9 bases and J 7 bases; bases outside gene matches: 11. This CDR3 region has 14 residues. The CDR3 loop reads CASSLQGKGGELFF. The CDR3 DNA is TGTGCCAGTTCCCTACAGGGGAAGGGCGGGGAGCTGTTTTTT.

The chain couples TRBV28 to TRBJ2-7; D perhaps matches TRBD1 (5 bases). The V end was cut by 3 bases, the J end by 4 bases, with 13 bases between. CDR1 is MDHEN, CDR2 SYDVKM, per germline. The CDR3 length is 14 residues. The chain's CDR3 is CASSFTGESYEQYF. The CDR3 DNA is TGTGCCAGCAGTTTCACAGGCGAAAGTTACGAGCAGTACTTC.

V is TRBV7-9 and J is TRBJ1-6, with a weak D call TRBD1 (6 bases). The germline V and J ends were trimmed by 1 base and 10 bases, with 14 bases remaining between them. The CDR3 loop spans 15 amino acids. The germline gives CDR1 SEHNR, CDR2 FQNEAQ (reference sequence). As DNA, the CDR3 is TGTGCCAGCAGCTTAGTATCGGGGGGCCGCTCACCCCTCCACTTT. Translating it yields CASSLVSGGRSPLHF.

V gene TRBV7-2 combines with J gene TRBJ1-6; 7 bases map to TRBD1. Trimming took 3 bases from V and 0 from J; bases not matched to a gene: 5. CDR3 length equals 17 residues. The germline CDR1 and CDR2 sequences are SGHTA and FQGNSA. The DNA for the CDR3 is TGTGCCAGCAGCTTTGCGGGACAGAGCTCCTATAATTCACCCCTCCACTTT. This gives the protein CASSFAGQSSYNSPLHF.

This clonotype was observed a few times. This chain joins TRBV7-9 and TRBJ1-1, with 8 bases identical to TRBD1. This CDR3 region has 13 residues. After removal of 6 bases from V and 5 bases from J, the junction contained 5 bases not matched to a gene. CDR1 is SEHNR and CDR2 is FQNEAQ in the germline V gene (reference sequence). CDR3 region: CASRRTGRTEAFF. The CDR3 region has the DNA TGTGCCAGCAGGAGGACAGGGAGGACTGAAGCTTTCTTT.

This chain links TRBV4-2 with TRBJ2-3; 7 bases align to TRBD2. Germline V gene sequence: CDR1 LGHNA, CDR2 YNFKEQ. This CDR3 region has 12 residues. The ends lost 0 bases at V and 12 bases at J; junction bases unmatched: 3. CDR3 bases: TGTGCCAGCAGCCAAGATGGGGGGGGTCAGTATTTT. Its translation: CASSQDGGGQYF.

The J gene is TRBJ2-7, the V gene TRBV7-2; TRBD2 matches at 11 bases. This CDR3 is built from 14 residues. Germline V gives CDR1 SGHTA, CDR2 FQGNSA. The V gene end was trimmed by 1 base and the J gene end by 6 bases; junction bases not matched to a gene: 2. The CDR3 region has the DNA TGTGCCAGCAGCTTAGTACTAGCGGGGGCCGAGCAGTACTTC. Encoded protein: CASSLVLAGAEQYF.

This chain joins TRBV5-1 and TRBJ2-3; D unclear. The CDR3 spans 13 residues. The germline V gene encodes CDR1 SGHRS and CDR2 YFSETQ. V was clipped by 7 bases and J by 2 bases, with 11 bases between them. DNA of the CDR3: TGCGCCAGCGCGACCCTCTTCACAGATACGCAGTATTTT. It specifies CASATLFTDTQYF.

This clonotype was counted only a few times. The chain links TRBV20-1 to TRBJ1-6; D perhaps matches TRBD1 (6 bases). Germline CDR1 is DFQATT and CDR2 is SNEGSKA (reference sequence). Trimming shortened V by 3 bases and J by 2 bases, and 17 bases separated the two germline ends. This CDR3 comprises 17 residues. The chain's CDR3 is CSARGVTGFTYNSPLHF. CDR3 sequence (DNA): TGCAGTGCTAGGGGCGTTACAGGGTTCACCTATAATTCACCCCTCCACTTT.

DNA of the CDR3: TGTGCCAGCAGTGAAGGGATGCAAGAGACCCAGTACTTC. It codes for CASSEGMQETQYF. The chain carries TRBV7-8 and TRBJ2-5; the D is unclear. The germline gives CDR1 SGHVS, CDR2 FQNEAQ. The CDR3 has 13 amino acids. V was pared by 6 bases and J by 2 bases, with 10 bases between.

This chain joins TRBV5-1 and TRBJ2-3; D is undetermined. Trimming removed 0 bases at V and 0 bases at J, with 8 bases between. Per germline, CDR1 SGHRS and CDR2 YFSETQ. The CDR3 contains 15 residues. The CDR3 coding sequence is TGCGCCAGCAGCTTGGCGGCTACTAGCACAGATACGCAGTATTTT. As protein: CASSLAATSTDTQYF.

The chain has TRBV7-2 and TRBJ1-5, with 7 bases aligning to TRBD1. The CDR3 totals 15 residues. Germline trimming cut 3 bases from V and 2 bases from J; bases unmatched to any gene: 4. CDR1 SGHTA and CDR2 FQGNSA come from the germline V gene. The DNA for the CDR3 is TGTGCCAGCAGCTTGAGGGGGCAGGGCAATCAGCCCCAGCATTTT. This codes for CASSLRGQGNQPQHF. The complete variable domain, with remaining parts taken from reference TRBV7-2 and TRBJ1-5, reads GAGVSQSPSNKVTEKGKDVELRCDPISGHTALYWYRQSLGQGLEFLIYFQGNSAPDKSGLPSDRFSAERTGGSVSTLTIQRTQQEDSAVYLCASSLRGQGNQPQHFGDGTRLSIL.

The rearrangement joins TRBV7-2 to TRBJ1-5; the D gene is possibly TRBD1 (6 bases). The CDR3 is made up of 14 amino acids. Trimming removed 2 bases from V and 5 bases from J, with 10 bases in between. Germline V gives CDR1 SGHTA, CDR2 FQGNSA. CDR3 bases: TGTGCCAGCAGCTTAACAGGGTATTATCAGCCCCAGCATTTT. It yields the protein CASSLTGYYQPQHF. The entire variable domain, with the rest obtained from reference TRBV7-2 and TRBJ1-5, is as follows: GAGVSQSPSNKVTEKGKDVELRCDPISGHTALYWYRQSLGQGLEFLIYFQGNSAPDKSGLPSDRFSAERTGGSVSTLTIQRTQQEDSAVYLCASSLTGYYQPQHFGDGTRLSIL.

This chain uses TRBV27 with TRBJ1-2; TRBD1 agrees at 9 bases. Losses at the gene ends were 3 bases for V and 5 bases for J; bases not matched to a gene: 4. This CDR3 is built from 14 residues. Looked up from germline, CDR1 is MNHEY and CDR2 is SMNVEV (reference sequence). The CDR3 here is CASSFTGGRYGYTF. In DNA form, the CDR3 reads TGTGCCAGCAGTTTCACAGGGGGCCGGTATGGCTACACCTTC.

The genes are TRBV29-1 and TRBJ2-7, with D possibly being TRBD1 (5 bases). CDR1 SQVTM and CDR2 ANQGSEA come from the germline V gene. This CDR3 has 13 amino acids. V was cut by 3 bases and J by 2 bases, with 11 bases left in between. The CDR3 DNA reads as TGCAGCGTTGAGGGGCAGATACCCTACGAGCAGTACTTC. Translated, it gives CSVEGQIPYEQYF.

V gene TRBV20-1 combines with J gene TRBJ1-4, with D unresolved. In germline, CDR1 is DFQATT, CDR2 SNEGSKA (reference sequence). V lost 6 bases and J 6 bases, leaving 23 bases between the germline ends. CDR3 length: 16 amino acids. The CDR3 bases are TGCAGTGCCGGAAGAATTCTCAGGACTACTCATGAAAAACTGTTTTTT. Amino acids: CSAGRILRTTHEKLFF.

This clonotype occurred a few times. The V gene is TRBV10-3, the J gene TRBJ2-3; TRBD1 or TRBD2 may be the D gene (5 bases each). CDR3 length: 13 amino acids. Trimming stripped 8 bases from V and 4 bases from J, with 13 bases between. Germline CDR1 ENHRY, CDR2 SYGVKD. CDR3 DNA: TGTGCCATCTCTGGGTCGGGACCAGATACGCAGTATTTT. It encodes CAISGSGPDTQYF.

This clonotype was found a few times. The chain links TRBV7-8 to TRBJ1-2; D not resolved. In germline, CDR1 is SGHVS, CDR2 FQNEAQ. V was cut by 1 base and J by 8 bases, with 11 bases left in between. The CDR3 covers 13 residues. This CDR3 reads CASSLDRVGGYTF. The CDR3 region has the DNA TGTGCCAGCAGCTTAGACAGAGTCGGAGGCTACACCTTC.

J is TRBJ2-2 and V is TRBV7-2; 10 positions agree with TRBD1. The CDR3 covers 18 residues. J lost 4 bases, V lost 1 base, and 9 bases had no gene match. Germline CDR1 and CDR2: SGHTA and FQGNSA. CDR3 coding DNA: TGTGCCAGCAGCTTAGGACTGCCGGGACAGGGGTTCACCGGGGAGCTGTTTTTT. As protein: CASSLGLPGQGFTGELFF.

This clonotype turned up a few times. The chain is built from TRBV12-3 or TRBV12-4 and TRBJ2-7; no clear D gene. V gave up 6 bases and J gave up 4 bases, with 7 bases separating them. The CDR3 runs 11 residues. DNA of the CDR3: TGTGCCAGCAGCATCCGATACGAGCAGTACTTC. It specifies CASSIRYEQYF.

The rearrangement uses TRBV7-9 and TRBJ1-6; TRBD1 is a possible D gene (5 bases). This CDR3 has 13 amino acids. Germline assignment: CDR1 SEHNR and CDR2 FQNEAQ (reference sequence). With 7 bases removed from V and 5 bases from J, the gap between germline ends came to 9 bases. CDR3 loop: CASNTGHNSPLHF. Written as DNA, the CDR3 is TGTGCCAGCAACACGGGACATAATTCACCCCTCCACTTT.